This is a list of T cell receptor beta chains from one sample in a study of shared clonotypes between healthy human individuals. The data were produced by immunoSEQ multiplex PCR, yet TCRdb's version contains in-frame clones alone and is incomplete. Among roughly 500,000 clones listed, 90% to 97% were seen once. Sequencing was done on a sample of naive CD4+ T cells sorted from blood. The receptors come from a woman aged 25 to 39 in good health. The conserved cysteine and the conserved F or W are not part of the CDR3 here. D genes are given only for firm matches.

d_gene	v_gene	j_gene	CDR3aa
TRBD1	TRBV27	TRBJ1-1	ASRPSGGTEAF
NA	TRBV20-1	TRBJ2-1	SAGTGNEQF
NA	TRBV23-1	TRBJ1-5	ASSQYPHYRDTNQPQH
NA	TRBV4-1	TRBJ1-2	ASSQPPSGDYGYT
TRBD2	TRBV29-1	TRBJ2-7	SVGGGSYEQY
TRBD1	TRBV7-8	TRBJ1-5	ASSSTRTGRYQPQH
NA	TRBV11-1	TRBJ2-4	ASSLNLAKNIQY
TRBD2	TRBV6-6	TRBJ2-7	ASSFTSGGPYEQY
NA	TRBV2	TRBJ2-2	ASNPRGGELF
TRBD2	TRBV2	TRBJ2-1	ASLQGGLAGTSSYNEQF
NA	TRBV30	TRBJ2-7	AWGGAGWLYEQY
NA	TRBV11-3	NA	ASSPSASSYEQY
NA	TRBV7-9	TRBJ2-7	ASSPEGYRYEQY
NA	TRBV28	TRBJ2-1	ASSLHSGNEQF
NA	TRBV5-4	TRBJ1-6	ASSLDRNNSPLH
NA	TRBV28	TRBJ2-4	ASSPGFLAKNIQY
NA	TRBV7-9	TRBJ2-7	ASSPRGGPYEQY
NA	TRBV7-3	TRBJ1-5	ASSFLGGEDQPQH
NA	TRBV29-1	TRBJ2-7	SVVSVYHQGAYEQY
TRBD2	TRBV19	TRBJ2-7	ASSSLRTSGRYEQY
TRBD2	TRBV7-8	TRBJ2-5	ASRPGGETQY
NA	TRBV27	TRBJ2-5	ASSPDWGDLETQY
NA	TRBV19	TRBJ2-1	ASSTNYNEQF
NA	TRBV7-9	TRBJ1-2	ASSPRPDTYGYT
TRBD2	TRBV7-3	TRBJ2-3	ASSIAGAPDTQY
TRBD1	TRBV28	TRBJ1-2	ASSLEATGGYGYT
NA	TRBV5-1	TRBJ2-3	ASMEGSAHTDTQY
TRBD2	TRBV5-4	TRBJ2-1	ASSFWTSGKDEQF
NA	TRBV6-5	TRBJ2-7	ASSSHPESEQY
NA	TRBV7-2	TRBJ1-3	ASSLYAGLISGNTIY